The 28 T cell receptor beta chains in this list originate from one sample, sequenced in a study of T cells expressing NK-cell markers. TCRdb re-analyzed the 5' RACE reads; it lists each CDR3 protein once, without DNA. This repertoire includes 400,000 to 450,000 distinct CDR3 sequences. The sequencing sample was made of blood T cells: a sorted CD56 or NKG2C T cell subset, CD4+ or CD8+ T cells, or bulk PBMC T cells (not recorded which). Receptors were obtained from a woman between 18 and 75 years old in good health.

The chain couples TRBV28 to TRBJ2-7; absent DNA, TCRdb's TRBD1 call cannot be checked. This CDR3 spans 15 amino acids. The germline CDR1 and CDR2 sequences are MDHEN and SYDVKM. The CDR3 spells CASSFSQGISYEQYF.

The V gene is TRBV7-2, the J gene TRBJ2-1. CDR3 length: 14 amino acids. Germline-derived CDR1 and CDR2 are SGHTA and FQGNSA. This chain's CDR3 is CASSLSPFNNEQFF.

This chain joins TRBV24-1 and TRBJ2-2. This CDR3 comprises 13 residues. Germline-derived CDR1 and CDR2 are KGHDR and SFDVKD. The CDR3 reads CATSEQPTGELFF.

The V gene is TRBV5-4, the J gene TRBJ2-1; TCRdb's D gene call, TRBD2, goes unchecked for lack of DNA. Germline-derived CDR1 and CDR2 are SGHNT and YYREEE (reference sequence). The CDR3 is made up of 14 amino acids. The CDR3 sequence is CASTSGQSYNEQFF.

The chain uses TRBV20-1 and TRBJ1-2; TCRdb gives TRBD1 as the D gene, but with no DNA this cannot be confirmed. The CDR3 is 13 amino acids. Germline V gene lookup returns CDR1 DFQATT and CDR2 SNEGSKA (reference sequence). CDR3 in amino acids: CSAREGGGYGYTF.

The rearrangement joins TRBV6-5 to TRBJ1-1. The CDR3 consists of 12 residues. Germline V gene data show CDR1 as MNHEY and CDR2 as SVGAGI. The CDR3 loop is CASSKSNTEAFF.

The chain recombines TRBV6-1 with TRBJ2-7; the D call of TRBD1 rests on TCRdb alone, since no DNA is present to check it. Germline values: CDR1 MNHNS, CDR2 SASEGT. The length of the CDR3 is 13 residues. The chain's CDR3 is CASSGGVAYEQYF.

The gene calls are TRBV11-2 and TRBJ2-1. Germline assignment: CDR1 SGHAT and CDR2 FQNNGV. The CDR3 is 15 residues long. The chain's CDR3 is CASRELRGRNNEQFF.

The CDR3 sequence: CASSLDASGGTETQYF. The chain joins TRBV5-1 to TRBJ2-5; TCRdb's D gene call, TRBD2, goes unchecked for lack of DNA. The V gene's germline CDR1 is SGHRS and CDR2 YFSETQ. The CDR3 length is 16 residues. Full variable domain (outside the CDR3, taken from reference TRBV5-1 and TRBJ2-5): KAGVTQTPRYLIKTRGQQVTLSCSPISGHRSVSWYQQTPGQGLQFLFEYFSETQRNKGNFPGRFSGRQFSNSRSEMNVSTLELGDSALYLCASSLDASGGTETQYFGPGTRLLVL.

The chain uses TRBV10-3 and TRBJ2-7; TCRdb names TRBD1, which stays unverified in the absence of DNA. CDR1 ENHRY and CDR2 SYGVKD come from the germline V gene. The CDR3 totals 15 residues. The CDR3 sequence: CAIRMGHLSSYEQYF.

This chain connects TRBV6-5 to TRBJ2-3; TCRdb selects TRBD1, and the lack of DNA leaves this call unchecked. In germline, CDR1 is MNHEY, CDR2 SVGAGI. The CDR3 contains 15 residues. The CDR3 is CASSNSNRGGGTQYF.

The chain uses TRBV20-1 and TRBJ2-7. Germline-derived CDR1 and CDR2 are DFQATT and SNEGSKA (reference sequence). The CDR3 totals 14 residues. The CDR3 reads CSARTSRRFYEQYF.

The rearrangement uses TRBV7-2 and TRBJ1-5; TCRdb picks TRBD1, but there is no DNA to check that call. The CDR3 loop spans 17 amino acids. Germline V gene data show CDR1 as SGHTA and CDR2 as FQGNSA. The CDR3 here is CASSPPGQIYSNQPQHF.

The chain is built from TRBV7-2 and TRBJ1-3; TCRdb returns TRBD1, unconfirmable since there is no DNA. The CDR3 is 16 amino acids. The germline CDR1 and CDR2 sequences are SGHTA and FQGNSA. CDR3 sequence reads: CASRSNDSFPGNTIYF.

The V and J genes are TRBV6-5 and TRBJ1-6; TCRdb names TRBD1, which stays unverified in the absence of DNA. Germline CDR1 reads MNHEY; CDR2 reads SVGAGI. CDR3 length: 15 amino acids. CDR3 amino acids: CASSYRGDGNSPLHF.

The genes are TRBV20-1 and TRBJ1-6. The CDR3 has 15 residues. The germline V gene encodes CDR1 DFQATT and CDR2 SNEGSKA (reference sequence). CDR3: CSAPGGLSYNSPLHF.

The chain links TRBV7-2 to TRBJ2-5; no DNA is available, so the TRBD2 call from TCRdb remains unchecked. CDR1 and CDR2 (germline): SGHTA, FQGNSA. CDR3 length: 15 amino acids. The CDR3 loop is CASSRPGTTKETQYF.

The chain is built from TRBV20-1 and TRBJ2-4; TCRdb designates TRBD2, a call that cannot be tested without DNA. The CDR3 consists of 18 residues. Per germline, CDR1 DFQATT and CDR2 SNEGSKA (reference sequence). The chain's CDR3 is CSARAYGAPSGGKNIQYF.

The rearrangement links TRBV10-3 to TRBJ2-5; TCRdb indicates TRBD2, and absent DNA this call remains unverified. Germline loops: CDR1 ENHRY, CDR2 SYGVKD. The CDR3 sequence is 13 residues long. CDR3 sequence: CAISEGEKETQYF.

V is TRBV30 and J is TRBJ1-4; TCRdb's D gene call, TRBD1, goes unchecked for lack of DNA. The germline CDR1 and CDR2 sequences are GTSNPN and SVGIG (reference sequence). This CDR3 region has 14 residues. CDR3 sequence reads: CAWRGDRGREKLFF.

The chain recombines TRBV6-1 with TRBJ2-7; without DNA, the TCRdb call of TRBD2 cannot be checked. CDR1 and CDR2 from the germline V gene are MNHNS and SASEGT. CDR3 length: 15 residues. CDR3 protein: CASSRGTSGAYEQYF.

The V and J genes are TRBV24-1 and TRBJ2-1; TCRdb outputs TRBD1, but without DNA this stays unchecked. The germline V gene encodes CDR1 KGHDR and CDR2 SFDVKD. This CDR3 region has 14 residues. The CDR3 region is CATSEPDRYNEQFF.

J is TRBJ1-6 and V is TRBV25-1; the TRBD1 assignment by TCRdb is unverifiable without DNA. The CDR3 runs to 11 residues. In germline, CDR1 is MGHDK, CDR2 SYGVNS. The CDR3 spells CASRETGDLHF. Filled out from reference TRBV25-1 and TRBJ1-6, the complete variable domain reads EADIYQTPRYLVIGTGKKITLECSQTMGHDKMYWYQQDPGMELHLIHYSYGVNSTEKGDLSSESTVSRIRTEHFPLTLESARPSHTSQYLCASRETGDLHFGNGTRLTVT.

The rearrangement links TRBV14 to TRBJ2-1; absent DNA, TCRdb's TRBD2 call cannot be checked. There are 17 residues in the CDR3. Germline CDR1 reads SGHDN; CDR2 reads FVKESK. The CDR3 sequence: CASSQGSGAMSYNEQFF.

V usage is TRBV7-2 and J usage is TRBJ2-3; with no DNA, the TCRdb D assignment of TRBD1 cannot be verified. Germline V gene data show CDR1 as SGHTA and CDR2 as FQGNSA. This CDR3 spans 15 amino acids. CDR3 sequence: CASSLQAGPPDTQYF.

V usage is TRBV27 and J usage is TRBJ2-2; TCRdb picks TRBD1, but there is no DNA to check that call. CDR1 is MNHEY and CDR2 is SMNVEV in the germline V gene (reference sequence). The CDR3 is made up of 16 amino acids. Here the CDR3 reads CASSFSSGPPTGELFF.

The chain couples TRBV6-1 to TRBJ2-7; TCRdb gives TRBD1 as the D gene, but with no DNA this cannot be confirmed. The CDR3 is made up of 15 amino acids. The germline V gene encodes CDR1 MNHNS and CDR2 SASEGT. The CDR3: CASTRGSGSSYEQYF.

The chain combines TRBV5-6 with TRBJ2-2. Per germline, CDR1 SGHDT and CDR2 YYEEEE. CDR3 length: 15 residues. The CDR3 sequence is CASSLGDVNTGELFF.